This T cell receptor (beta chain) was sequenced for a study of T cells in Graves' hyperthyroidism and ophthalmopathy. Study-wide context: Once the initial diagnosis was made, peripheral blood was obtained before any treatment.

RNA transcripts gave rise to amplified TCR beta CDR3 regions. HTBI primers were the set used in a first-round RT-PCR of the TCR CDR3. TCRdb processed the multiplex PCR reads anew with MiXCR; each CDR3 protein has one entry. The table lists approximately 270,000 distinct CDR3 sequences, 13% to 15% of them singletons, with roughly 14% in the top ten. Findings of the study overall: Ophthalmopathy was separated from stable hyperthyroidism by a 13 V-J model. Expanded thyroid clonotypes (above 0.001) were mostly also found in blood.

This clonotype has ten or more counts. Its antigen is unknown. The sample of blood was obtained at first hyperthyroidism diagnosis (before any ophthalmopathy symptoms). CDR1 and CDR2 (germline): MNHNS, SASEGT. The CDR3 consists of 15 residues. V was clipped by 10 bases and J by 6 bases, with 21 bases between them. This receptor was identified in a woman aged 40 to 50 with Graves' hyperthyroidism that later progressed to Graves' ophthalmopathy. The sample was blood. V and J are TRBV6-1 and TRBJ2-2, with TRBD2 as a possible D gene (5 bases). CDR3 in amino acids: CATLRVPDGAGELFF. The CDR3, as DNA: TGTGCCACCCTACGGGTCCCAGACGGGGCCGGGGAGCTGTTTTTT.